This note documents a single TCR beta chain sequence. Its specificity is unknown. The source of the sample is a study of blood T cells in healthy people across ages. Overall study findings and caveats: Lack of knowledge of donor CMV status possibly confounded expanded clonotype changes.

The CDR3 loop spans 15 amino acids. From germline, CDR1 is SGHTA and CDR2 FQGTGA. V was clipped by 5 bases and J by 2 bases, with 13 bases between them. Primers used in a second PCR of roughly 6 to 12 cycles were a sample-barcoded 5' primer and a J-beta primer mix. Individual samples furnished no less than 2.5 million CDR3-containing paired-end reads apiece. Each CDR3 protein is one row after TCRdb ran MiXCR on the 5' RACE reads. The table records about 680,000 distinct CDR3 sequences, around 45% of them present only once. The chain uses TRBV7-3 and TRBJ2-1; possible D gene TRBD1, 5 bases. The sample was blood. This clonotype originated in a woman aged 60 to 75 in good health. As DNA, the CDR3 is TGTGCCAGCAGCGAAACCGCGGACACCTACAATGAGCAGTTCTTC. This encodes CASSETADTYNEQFF.